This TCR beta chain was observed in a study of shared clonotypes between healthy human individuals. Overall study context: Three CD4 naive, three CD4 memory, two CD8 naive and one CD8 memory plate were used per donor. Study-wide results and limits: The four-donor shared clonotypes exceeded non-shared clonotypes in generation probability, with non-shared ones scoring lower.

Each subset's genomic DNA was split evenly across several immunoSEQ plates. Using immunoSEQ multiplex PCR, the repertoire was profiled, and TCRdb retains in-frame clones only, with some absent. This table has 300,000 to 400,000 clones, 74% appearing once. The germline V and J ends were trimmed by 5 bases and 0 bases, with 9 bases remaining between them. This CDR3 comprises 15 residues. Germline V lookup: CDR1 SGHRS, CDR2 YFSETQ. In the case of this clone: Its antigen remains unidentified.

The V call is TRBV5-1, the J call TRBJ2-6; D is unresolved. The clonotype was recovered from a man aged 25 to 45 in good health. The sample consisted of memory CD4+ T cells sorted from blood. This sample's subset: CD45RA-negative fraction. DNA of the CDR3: TGCGCCAGCAGTCCCACACCCTCTGGGGCCAACGTCCTGACTTTC. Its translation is CASSPTPSGANVLTF.